The present entry profiles one T cell receptor beta chain with its context. Its antigen remains unknown. This sample was taken from a study of blood T cells in healthy people across ages. General observations from the study: The study could not conclusively compare naive and antigen-experienced cells, given its unsorted PBMCs.

Combining a sample-barcoded 5' primer with a J-beta primer mix, a second PCR ran for about 6 to 11 cycles. MiXCR, run by TCRdb on the 5' RACE reads, gives a single entry per CDR3 protein. The sample has hundreds of thousands of distinct CDR3 sequences, roughly 24% seen once. This CDR3 has 15 residues. With 4 bases clipped from V and 8 bases from J, the junction kept 11 bases outside the gene matches. The germline V gene encodes CDR1 SGHRS and CDR2 YFSETQ. Another study also made use of these data, one on T cells of mothers and their children.

The J gene is TRBJ2-1, the V gene TRBV5-1, with 8 bases fitting TRBD1. This TCR was recovered from a boy between 5 and 17 years old in good health. Material: blood. CDR3 region: CASSMRQGRVDEQFF. The CDR3, as DNA: TGCGCCAGCAGCATGAGACAGGGGAGAGTCGATGAGCAGTTCTTC. Full variable domain (remainder filled in from reference TRBV5-1 and TRBJ2-1): KAGVTQTPRYLIKTRGQQVTLSCSPISGHRSVSWYQQTPGQGLQFLFEYFSETQRNKGNFPGRFSGRQFSNSRSEMNVSTLELGDSALYLCASSMRQGRVDEQFFGPGTRLTVL.